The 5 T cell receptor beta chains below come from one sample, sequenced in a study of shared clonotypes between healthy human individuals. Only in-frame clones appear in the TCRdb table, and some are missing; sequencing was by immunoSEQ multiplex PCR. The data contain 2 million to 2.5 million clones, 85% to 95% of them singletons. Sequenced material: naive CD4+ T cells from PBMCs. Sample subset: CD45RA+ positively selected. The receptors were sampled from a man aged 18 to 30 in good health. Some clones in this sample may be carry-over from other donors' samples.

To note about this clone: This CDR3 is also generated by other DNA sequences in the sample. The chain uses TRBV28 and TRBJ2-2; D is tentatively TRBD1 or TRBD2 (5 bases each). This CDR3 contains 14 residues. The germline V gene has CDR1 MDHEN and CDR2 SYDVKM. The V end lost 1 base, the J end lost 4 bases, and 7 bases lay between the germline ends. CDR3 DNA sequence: TGTGCCAGCAGTTTATCAGGGAGCACCGGGGAGCTGTTTTTT. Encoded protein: CASSLSGSTGELFF.

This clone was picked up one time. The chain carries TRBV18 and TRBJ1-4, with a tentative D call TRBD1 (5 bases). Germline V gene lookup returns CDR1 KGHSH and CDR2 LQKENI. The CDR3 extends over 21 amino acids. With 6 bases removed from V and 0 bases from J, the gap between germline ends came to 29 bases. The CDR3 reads CASSHCRDRGGCSATNEKLFF. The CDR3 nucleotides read TGTGCCAGCTCGCACTGTCGGGACCGGGGGGGATGTAGCGCAACTAATGAAAAACTGTTTTTT.

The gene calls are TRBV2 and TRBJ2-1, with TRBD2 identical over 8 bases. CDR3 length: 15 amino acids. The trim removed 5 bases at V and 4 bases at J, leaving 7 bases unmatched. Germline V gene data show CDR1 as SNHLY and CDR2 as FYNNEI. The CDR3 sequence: CASSSPAGDYNEQFF. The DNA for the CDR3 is TGTGCCAGCAGTAGCCCAGCGGGAGATTACAATGAGCAGTTCTTC. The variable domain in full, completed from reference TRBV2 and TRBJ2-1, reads EPEVTQTPSHQVTQMGQEVILRCVPISNHLYFYWYRQILGQKVEFLVSFYNNEISEKSEIFDDQFSVERPDGSNFTLKIRSTKLEDSAMYFCASSSPAGDYNEQFFGPGTRLTVL.

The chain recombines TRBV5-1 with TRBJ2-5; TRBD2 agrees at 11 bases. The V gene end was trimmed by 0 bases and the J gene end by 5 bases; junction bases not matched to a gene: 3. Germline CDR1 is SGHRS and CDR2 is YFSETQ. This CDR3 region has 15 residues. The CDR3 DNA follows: TGCGCCAGCAGCTTGGGGACTAGCGGGTTGGAGACCCAGTACTTC. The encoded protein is CASSLGTSGLETQYF.

The CDR3 DNA reads as TGTGCCAGCAGTGCAGGAACCGGGACAGGGGGCTTGAACACTGAAGCTTTCTTT. Translation: CASSAGTGTGGLNTEAFF. V gene TRBV28 combines with J gene TRBJ1-1; 12 nucleotides agree with TRBD1. With 5 bases clipped from V and 0 bases from J, the junction kept 10 bases outside the gene matches. This CDR3 region has 18 residues. Germline V gives CDR1 MDHEN, CDR2 SYDVKM.